This T cell receptor (beta chain) was sequenced during a study of long-term antiretroviral therapy in people with HIV. The study's findings and limits: Regardless of time point, clones expanded before ART dominated the repertoire. Repertoires with HIV possessed tighter CDR3 length spans than those of controls. Following ART, diversity rose but still fell short of transplant donor controls.

The immunoSEQ assay was v3.0, run at survey level. Profiled with immunoSEQ multiplex PCR; TCRdb holds only in-frame clones, not every one. The sample records 20,000 to 25,000 clones, about 86% being singletons. Of note for this clone: Its specificity is unknown.

The ends lost 4 bases at V and 8 bases at J; junction bases unmatched: 7. CDR3 length equals 14 residues. Germline V gene sequence: CDR1 SNHLY, CDR2 FYNNEI. V usage is TRBV2 and J usage is TRBJ2-2; 7 positions match TRBD2. This clonotype was obtained from a man in his 60s with HIV. Source: unsorted PBMCs, taken 1.3 years after starting antiretroviral therapy. The CDR3 protein is CASSAPLAVGELFF. In DNA, the CDR3 is TGTGCCAGCAGTGCCCCTCTAGCGGTTGGGGAGCTGTTTTTT.